This T cell receptor (beta chain) was documented in a study of Graves' ophthalmopathy and Graves' hyperthyroidism. The TCR beta CDR3 regions underwent amplification from RNA transcripts. Amplification began with first-round RT-PCR using HTBI primers, then second-round multiplex PCR was performed. TCRdb reprocessed the multiplex PCR reads via MiXCR and lists one record per CDR3 protein. In the table there are 650,000 to 900,000 distinct CDR3 sequences, around 40% of which are singletons. The specimen was peripheral blood. The sequence was obtained from an adult man with Graves' ophthalmopathy.

The CDR3 sequence: CSARRGPDNSPLHF. In DNA, the CDR3 is TGCAGTGCGAGGAGGGGGCCGGATAATTCACCCCTCCACTTT. This chain links TRBV20-1 with TRBJ1-6; TRBD1 agrees at 7 bases. Germline CDR1 DFQATT, CDR2 SNEGSKA (reference sequence). The CDR3 loop spans 14 amino acids. The J segment lost 5 bases and the V segment lost 6 bases, leaving 7 bases of the junction unmatched.